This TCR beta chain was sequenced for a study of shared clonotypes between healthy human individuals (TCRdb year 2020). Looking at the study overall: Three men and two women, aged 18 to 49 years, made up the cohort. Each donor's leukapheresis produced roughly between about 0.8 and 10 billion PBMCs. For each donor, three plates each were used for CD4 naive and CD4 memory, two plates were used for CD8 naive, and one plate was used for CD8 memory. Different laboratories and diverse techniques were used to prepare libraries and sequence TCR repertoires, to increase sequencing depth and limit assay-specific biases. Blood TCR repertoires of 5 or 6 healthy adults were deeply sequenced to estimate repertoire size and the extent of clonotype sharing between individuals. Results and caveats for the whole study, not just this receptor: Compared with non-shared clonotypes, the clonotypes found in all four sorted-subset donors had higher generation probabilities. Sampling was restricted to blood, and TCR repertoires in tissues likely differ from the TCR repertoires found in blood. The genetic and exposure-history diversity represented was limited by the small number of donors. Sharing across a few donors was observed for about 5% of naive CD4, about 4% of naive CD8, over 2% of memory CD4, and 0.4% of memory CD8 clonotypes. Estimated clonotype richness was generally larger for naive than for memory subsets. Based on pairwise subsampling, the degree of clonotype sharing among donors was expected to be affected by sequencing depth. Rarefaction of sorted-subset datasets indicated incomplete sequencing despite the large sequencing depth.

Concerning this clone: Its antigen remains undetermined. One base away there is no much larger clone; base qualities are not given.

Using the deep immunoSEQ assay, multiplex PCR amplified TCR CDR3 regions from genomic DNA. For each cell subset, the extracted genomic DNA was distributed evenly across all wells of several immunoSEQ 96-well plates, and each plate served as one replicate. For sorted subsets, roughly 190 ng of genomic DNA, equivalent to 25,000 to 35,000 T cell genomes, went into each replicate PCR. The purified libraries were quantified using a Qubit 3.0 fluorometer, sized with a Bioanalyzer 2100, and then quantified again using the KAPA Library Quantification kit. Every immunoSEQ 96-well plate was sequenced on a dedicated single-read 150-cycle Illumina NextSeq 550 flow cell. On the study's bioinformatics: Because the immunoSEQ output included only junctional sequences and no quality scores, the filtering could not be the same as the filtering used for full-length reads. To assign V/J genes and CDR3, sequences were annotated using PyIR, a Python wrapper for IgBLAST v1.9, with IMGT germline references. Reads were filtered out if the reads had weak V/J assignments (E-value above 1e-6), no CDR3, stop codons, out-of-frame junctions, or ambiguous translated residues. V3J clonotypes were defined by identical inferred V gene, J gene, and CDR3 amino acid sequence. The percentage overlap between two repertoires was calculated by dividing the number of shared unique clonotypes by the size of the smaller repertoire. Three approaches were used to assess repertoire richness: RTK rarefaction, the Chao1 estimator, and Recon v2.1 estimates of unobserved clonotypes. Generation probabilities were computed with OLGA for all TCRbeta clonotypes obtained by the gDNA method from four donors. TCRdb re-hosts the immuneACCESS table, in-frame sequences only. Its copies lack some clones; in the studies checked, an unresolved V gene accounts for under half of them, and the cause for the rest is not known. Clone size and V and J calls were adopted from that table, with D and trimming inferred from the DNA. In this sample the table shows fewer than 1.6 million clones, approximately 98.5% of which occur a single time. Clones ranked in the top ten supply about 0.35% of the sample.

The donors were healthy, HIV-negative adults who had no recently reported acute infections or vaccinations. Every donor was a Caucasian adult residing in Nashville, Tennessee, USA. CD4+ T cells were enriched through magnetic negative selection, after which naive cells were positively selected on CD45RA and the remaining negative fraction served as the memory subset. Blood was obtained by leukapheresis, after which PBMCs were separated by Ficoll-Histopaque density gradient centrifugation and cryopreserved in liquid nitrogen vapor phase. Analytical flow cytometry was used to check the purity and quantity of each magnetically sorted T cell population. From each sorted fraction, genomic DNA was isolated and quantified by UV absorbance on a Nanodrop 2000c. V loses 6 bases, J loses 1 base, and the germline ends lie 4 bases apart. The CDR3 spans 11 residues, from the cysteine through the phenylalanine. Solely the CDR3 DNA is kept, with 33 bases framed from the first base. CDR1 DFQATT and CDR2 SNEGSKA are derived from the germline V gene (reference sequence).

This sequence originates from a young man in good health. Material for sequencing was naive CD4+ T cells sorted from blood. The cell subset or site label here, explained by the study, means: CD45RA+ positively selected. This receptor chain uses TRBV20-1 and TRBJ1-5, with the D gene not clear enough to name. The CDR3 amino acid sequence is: CSAGSNQPQHF. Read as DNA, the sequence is TGCAGTGCCGGGAGCAATCAGCCCCAGCATTTT.